This TCR beta chain was captured in a study of brain T cells in children with intractable seizures. Only cases whose brain tissue showed the highest T cell transcript signatures were sequenced. At least one anti-epileptic drug was given before surgery. The germline V gene has CDR1 SGHTA and CDR2 FQGNSA. The junction had 5 bases not matched to a gene; V was cut back by 6 bases and J by 0 bases. The CDR3 sequence is 14 residues long. As for this clone: What it binds is unknown.

Overall study findings and caveats: Clones missing pre-surgery may reflect undersampling of that blood sample. Only CDR3 sequence similarity suggested viral specificity, without known HCMV serostatus.

Some clones are missing from TCRdb's copy, which holds only in-frame ones; the method was immunoSEQ multiplex PCR. The repertoire holds approximately 110,000 clones, with 94% as singletons. This TCR was recovered from a boy under two years old with hemimegalencephaly and intractable seizures. The specimen comprised peripheral blood, sampled at surgery. The J gene is TRBJ2-7, the V gene TRBV7-2; 7 bases agree with TRBD1. CDR3 nucleotide sequence: TGTGCCAGCAGGCGGACAGGCGGCTCCTACGAGCAGTACTTC. This translates into CASRRTGGSYEQYF. Full variable domain (rest looked up from reference TRBV7-2 and TRBJ2-7): GAGVSQSPSNKVTEKGKDVELRCDPISGHTALYWYRQSLGQGLEFLIYFQGNSAPDKSGLPSDRFSAERTGGSVSTLTIQRTQQEDSAVYLCASRRTGGSYEQYFGPGTRLTVT.